The TCR beta chain described here comes from a study of T cell changes during pregnancy in multiple sclerosis. V lost 2 bases and J lost 5, with 15 bases in between. CDR3 length: 15 amino acids. Germline CDR1 and CDR2: SNHLY and FYNNEI. Measured with immunoSEQ multiplex PCR; TCRdb has only the in-frame clones, and not every one. Of about 41,000 clones in the sample, about 88% were seen once. The sequence was obtained from a female donor with multiple sclerosis, enrolled in a pregnancy study. The source material was CD4+ T cells from peripheral blood mononuclear cells, sampled in the first trimester of pregnancy. The V gene is TRBV2, the J gene TRBJ2-5; D unresolved. This CDR3 is CASSENGLVGETQYF. In nucleotides, the CDR3 is TGTGCCAGCAGTGAAAATGGGTTAGTCGGGGAGACCCAGTACTTC.